This entry features one TCR beta chain sequence. This entry is derived from a study of T cell changes during pregnancy in multiple sclerosis. The CDR3 has 13 residues. V was shortened by 1 base and J by 6 bases, with 7 bases between the two germline ends. CDR1 is SGHAT and CDR2 is FQNNGV in the germline V gene. Here immunoSEQ multiplex PCR was the method, and the copy in TCRdb shows in-frame clones only, minus some. The sample includes about 70,000 clones, approximately 94% of them seen just once. This rearrangement joins TRBV11-2 to TRBJ1-3; D ambiguous. The starting material was peripheral blood, obtained in the third trimester of pregnancy. This receptor was taken from a female donor with multiple sclerosis, enrolled in a pregnancy study. CDR3 amino acids: CASSLVTVNTIYF. The CDR3 DNA follows: TGTGCCAGCAGCTTAGTGACTGTAAACACCATATATTTT. Combining the CDR3 with reference TRBV11-2 and TRBJ1-3 gives the whole variable domain EAGVAQSPRYKIIEKRQSVAFWCNPISGHATLYWYQQILGQGPKLLIQFQNNGVVDDSQLPKDRFSAERLKGVDSTLKIQPAKLEDSAVYLCASSLVTVNTIYFGEGSWLTVV.